This TCR beta chain derives from a study of T cells in Graves' hyperthyroidism and ophthalmopathy. Comment on this clonotype: Its antigen is not identified.

Broader study findings: The model's output predicted ophthalmopathy at a median of roughly 6 months prior to onset. In the analysis, a 13 V-J model separated ophthalmopathy from stable hyperthyroidism.

No ophthalmopathy progression within 18 months constituted stable Graves' hyperthyroidism. Orbital computed tomography, thyroid ultrasound, serum thyroxine and TRAb, and clinical symptoms together informed the diagnoses. The source material, RNA transcripts, was used to amplify TCR beta CDR3 regions. HTBI primers were the set used in a first-round RT-PCR of the TCR CDR3. TCRdb ran MiXCR on the multiplex PCR reads and lists one entry per CDR3 protein. The table lists about 46,000 distinct CDR3 sequences, 49% of them singletons. What was sequenced was peripheral blood or thyroid tissue (not recorded which). The clonotype comes from a woman between 45 and 65 years old with Graves' hyperthyroidism.

CDR3 protein: CASSEDNNQPQHF. The CDR3 DNA reads TGTGCCAGCAGCGAGGACAACAATCAGCCCCAGCATTTT. V is TRBV6-1 and J is TRBJ1-5; TRBD1 is a possible D gene (5 bases). The V gene's germline CDR1 is MNHNS and CDR2 SASEGT. The CDR3 totals 13 residues. Trimming pared 6 bases from V and 3 bases from J, leaving 9 bases between.